These 26 T cell receptor beta chains were sequenced from one sample in a study of shared clonotypes between healthy human individuals. Profiled with immunoSEQ multiplex PCR; TCRdb holds only in-frame clones, not every one. The sample consists of about 1.5 million clones, 95% to 99% of them appearing once. The sample comprised naive CD4+ T cells sorted from blood. Subset given: CD45RA+ positively selected. All receptors derive from a man under 40 in good health.

As for this clone: The same CDR3 arises from other DNA sequences in this sample as well. V is TRBV19 and J is TRBJ2-3; D is unclear. V lost 2 bases to trimming and J lost 1 base, with 4 bases between them. The length of the CDR3 is 13 residues. Germline CDR1 and CDR2: LNHDA and SQIVND (reference sequence). The CDR3 DNA sequence: TGTGCCAGTAGTATAAGGGGCACAGATACGCAGTATTTT. Translated: CASSIRGTDTQYF.

The chain employs TRBV4-3 and TRBJ2-7; D is ambiguous. Germline CDR1 reads LGHNA; CDR2 reads YSLEER. V was cut by 4 bases and J by 0 bases, with 10 bases left in between. The CDR3 covers 14 residues. The CDR3 sequence: CASSRTKSSYEQYF. Here the CDR3 DNA reads TGCGCCAGCAGCCGGACGAAAAGCTCCTACGAGCAGTACTTC.

The chain recombines TRBV9 with TRBJ2-1; D remains ambiguous. V lost 4 bases and J 0 bases, leaving 14 bases between the germline ends. Germline-derived CDR1 and CDR2 are SGDLS and YYNGEE. The CDR3 extends over 16 amino acids. Written as DNA, the CDR3 is TGTGCCAGCAGCTCCCACGGTGGAAGCTCCTACAATGAGCAGTTCTTC. Protein product: CASSSHGGSSYNEQFF. Full variable domain (rest looked up from reference TRBV9 and TRBJ2-1): DSGVTQTPKHLITATGQRVTLRCSPRSGDLSVYWYQQSLDQGLQFLIQYYNGEERAKGNILERFSAQQFPDLHSELNLSSLELGDSALYFCASSSHGGSSYNEQFFGPGTRLTVL.

A note on this clone: The same CDR3 also results from other DNA sequences found in this sample. This chain's CDR3 is CSVVQGGTGELFF. The CDR3 DNA follows: TGCAGCGTGGTACAGGGGGGCACCGGGGAGCTGTTTTTT. The chain employs TRBV29-1 and TRBJ2-2, with 8 bases aligning to TRBD1. Germline CDR1 and CDR2: SQVTM and ANQGSEA. J was trimmed by 4 bases and V by 6 bases; bases with no gene match: 4. The CDR3 sequence is 13 residues long.

The chain links TRBV5-6 to TRBJ2-5; D is uncertain. The CDR3 consists of 15 residues. Germline loops: CDR1 SGHDT, CDR2 YYEEEE. Trimming took 1 base from V and 1 from J, leaving 11 bases between them. The CDR3 DNA follows: TGTGCCAGCAGCTTGTATCTGTGGGGCCAAGAGACCCAGTACTTC. It yields the protein CASSLYLWGQETQYF.

The chain recombines TRBV14 with TRBJ2-7; no definite D call. Trimming removed 5 bases at V and 6 bases at J, with 14 bases between. Per germline, CDR1 SGHDN and CDR2 FVKESK. The CDR3 loop spans 13 amino acids. The CDR3 sequence: CASSGRLGGEQYF. The CDR3 DNA is TGTGCCAGCAGCGGCAGATTGGGCGGCGAGCAGTACTTC.

The gene calls are TRBV5-1 and TRBJ2-1; no reliable D call. CDR3 length: 12 residues. Trimming pared 3 bases from V and 9 bases from J, leaving 10 bases between. Germline CDR1 and CDR2: SGHRS and YFSETQ. This chain's CDR3 is CASSSFSAEQFF. The CDR3 region has the DNA TGCGCCAGCAGCTCCTTTAGTGCTGAGCAGTTCTTC.

V gene TRBV2 combines with J gene TRBJ2-3; 7 bases agree with TRBD1. Germline loops: CDR1 SNHLY, CDR2 FYNNEI. V was pared by 6 bases and J by 4 bases, with 10 bases of the junction left unmatched. This CDR3 comprises 15 residues. The CDR3 nucleotides are TGTGCCAGCAGGGATGAGACAGGGTTACCAGATACGCAGTATTTT. This encodes CASRDETGLPDTQYF.

This chain connects TRBV18 to TRBJ2-5; 7 bases map to TRBD2. The CDR3 spans 15 residues. V shed 4 bases and J 5 bases; nucleotides not matched to a gene: 10. Germline V gene sequence: CDR1 KGHSH, CDR2 LQKENI. As DNA, the CDR3 is TGTGCCAGCTCACGACGAGGGGAGGGCGTTGAGACCCAGTACTTC. Translated, it gives CASSRRGEGVETQYF.

J is TRBJ2-2 and V is TRBV7-3, with unresolved D. V gave up 6 bases and J gave up 7 bases, with 9 bases separating them. Germline V gives CDR1 SGHTA, CDR2 FQGTGA. The length of the CDR3 is 12 residues. CDR3 DNA: TGTGCCAGCAGGCAAATGGGCGGGGAGCTGTTTTTT. Amino acid sequence: CASRQMGGELFF.

The gene calls are TRBV6-4 and TRBJ2-3; TRBD2 agrees at 11 bases. The CDR3 contains 18 residues. Germline values: CDR1 MRHNA, CDR2 SNTAGT. The junction had 11 bases not matched to a gene; V was cut back by 4 bases and J by 2 bases. CDR3 bases: TGTGCCAGCAGTGTGAACCTGAGACTAGCGGGGTCCACAGATACGCAGTATTTT. This sequence encodes CASSVNLRLAGSTDTQYF.

The chain uses TRBV6-5 and TRBJ2-1; TRBD2 matches at 10 bases. The CDR3 loop spans 16 amino acids. The germline gives CDR1 MNHEY, CDR2 SVGAGI. J was trimmed by 5 bases and V by 4 bases; bases with no gene match: 8. The DNA for the CDR3 is TGTGCCAGCAGTTTTCTAGCGGGAGATACGAACAATGAGCAGTTCTTC. Amino acids: CASSFLAGDTNNEQFF.

The chain combines TRBV7-2 with TRBJ2-7; no clear D. This CDR3 comprises 16 residues. In germline, CDR1 is SGHTA, CDR2 FQGNSA. Trimming took off 1 base at V and 2 bases at J, with 15 bases between the two ends. For the CDR3, the DNA is TGTGCCAGCAGCTTAGAGTGGCCAGAAGTAGCCTACGAGCAGTACTTC. Translated, it gives CASSLEWPEVAYEQYF.

V and J are TRBV5-4 and TRBJ2-7, with TRBD1 identical over 10 bases. This CDR3 comprises 15 residues. CDR1 SGHNT and CDR2 YYREEE come from the germline V gene (reference sequence). The J segment lost 7 bases and the V segment lost 7 bases, leaving 14 bases of the junction unmatched. CDR3 bases: TGTGCCAGCCGCCCAACCCCAGGACAGGGGGATGAGCAGTACTTC. Protein product: CASRPTPGQGDEQYF.

The rearrangement uses TRBV19 and TRBJ2-3; D is perhaps TRBD2 (6 bases). This CDR3 is built from 17 residues. V was shortened by 0 bases and J by 2 bases, with 15 bases between the two germline ends. From germline, CDR1 is LNHDA and CDR2 SQIVND (reference sequence). This CDR3 reads CASSIDALGTATDTQYF. The CDR3 DNA follows: TGTGCCAGTAGTATAGACGCGCTCGGGACTGCCACAGATACGCAGTATTTT.

V gene TRBV5-1 combines with J gene TRBJ2-7; 7 nucleotides align to TRBD1. The germline CDR1 and CDR2 sequences are SGHRS and YFSETQ. Trimming at V came to 4 bases and at J to 0 bases, leaving 4 bases not matched to a gene. The CDR3 spans 14 residues. CDR3 nucleotides: TGCGCCAGCAGCCTCAGGGACAGCTCCTACGAGCAGTACTTC. Translation gives CASSLRDSSYEQYF.

V gene TRBV6-1 combines with J gene TRBJ1-4; no firm D call. In germline, CDR1 is MNHNS, CDR2 SASEGT. CDR3 length equals 14 residues. V was clipped by 3 bases and J by 4 bases, with 9 bases between them. CDR3 amino acids: CASSDLGINEKLFF. The CDR3 DNA follows: TGTGCCAGCAGTGATTTGGGAATTAATGAAAAACTGTTTTTT.

The chain couples TRBV19 to TRBJ1-1; D gene uncertain. The CDR3 loop spans 12 amino acids. Germline CDR1 is LNHDA and CDR2 is SQIVND (reference sequence). Trimming removed 7 bases at V and 11 bases at J, with 17 bases between. The CDR3 is CASKFAGSRAFF. The CDR3 region has the DNA TGTGCCAGTAAATTTGCAGGATCTCGGGCTTTCTTT.

The chain uses TRBV7-9 and TRBJ2-3, with TRBD2 matching 14 bases. Germline V CDR1 and CDR2: SEHNR, FQNEAQ (reference sequence). V shed 1 base, J shed 6 bases, and the junction held 3 bases outside the gene matches. The CDR3 is made up of 16 amino acids. As DNA, the CDR3 is TGTGCCAGCAGCTTAGAGCGGACTAGCGGGAGGGATACGCAGTATTTT. This translates into CASSLERTSGRDTQYF. The full variable domain, completed using reference TRBV7-9 and TRBJ2-3, is DTGVSQNPRHKITKRGQNVTFRCDPISEHNRLYWYRQTLGQGPEFLTYFQNEAQLEKSRLLSDRFSAERPKGSFSTLEIQRTEQGDSAMYLCASSLERTSGRDTQYFGPGTRLTVL.

This chain links TRBV6-5 with TRBJ2-7; the D is unclear. V lost 2 bases, J lost 12 bases, and 11 bases lay in between. The CDR3 is 11 amino acids. Germline CDR1 and CDR2: MNHEY and SVGAGI. DNA of the CDR3: TGTGCCAGCAGTTACCTTCAGGCAATGTACTTC. Its translation is CASSYLQAMYF.

V and J are TRBV5-8 and TRBJ1-5, with D possibly matching TRBD1 (6 bases). With 1 base removed from V and 5 bases from J, the gap between germline ends came to 13 bases. Germline V CDR1 and CDR2: SGHTS, YDEGEE. CDR3 size: 15 residues. CDR3 sequence reads: CASSLQDRGDQPQHF. CDR3 DNA sequence: TGTGCCAGCAGCTTGCAGGACAGAGGTGATCAGCCCCAGCATTTT.

This chain connects TRBV7-9 to TRBJ2-1; possibly TRBD1 for D (6 bases). The germline V and J ends were trimmed by 5 bases and 8 bases, with 13 bases remaining between them. The CDR3 has 13 residues. CDR1 and CDR2 (germline): SEHNR, FQNEAQ (reference sequence). The CDR3 nucleotides are TGTGCCAGCAGCGGCAGGGGTGGCCATGAGCAGTTCTTC. Its protein product is CASSGRGGHEQFF. The whole variable domain, filled in from reference TRBV7-9 and TRBJ2-1, reads DTGVSQNPRHKITKRGQNVTFRCDPISEHNRLYWYRQTLGQGPEFLTYFQNEAQLEKSRLLSDRFSAERPKGSFSTLEIQRTEQGDSAMYLCASSGRGGHEQFFGPGTRLTVL.

This clone showed up just once. The CDR3 DNA reads TGCGCCAGCACCTATGAAGGACAGGGTTGGTACAATGAGCAGTTCTTC. Encoded protein: CASTYEGQGWYNEQFF. This chain joins TRBV5-1 and TRBJ2-1, with TRBD1 matching 8 bases. The CDR3 length is 16 residues. Germline V lookup: CDR1 SGHRS, CDR2 YFSETQ. After removal of 6 bases from V and 4 bases from J, the junction contained 12 bases not matched to a gene.

J is TRBJ1-4 and V is TRBV29-1; 8 positions match TRBD1. V shed 7 bases and J 6 bases; nucleotides not matched to a gene: 7. The CDR3 is 13 amino acids. The germline V gene encodes CDR1 SQVTM and CDR2 ANQGSEA. For the CDR3, the DNA is TGCAGCGCCCGGACAGGGTCGGATGAAAAACTGTTTTTT. This encodes CSARTGSDEKLFF.

This chain links TRBV15 with TRBJ1-2; D remains unclear. The CDR3 covers 15 residues. V was cut by 0 bases and J by 8 bases, with 16 bases left in between. Germline V lookup: CDR1 LNHNV, CDR2 YYDKDF (reference sequence). CDR3 DNA sequence: TGTGCCACCAGCAGAGATCTGTTAGGGTTAGGGGGCTACACCTTC. Its translation: CATSRDLLGLGGYTF.

CDR3 residues: CASSLGSLSGTGELFF. The DNA of the CDR3 is TGCGCCAGCAGCTTGGGTAGTCTTTCCGGGACCGGGGAGCTGTTTTTT. The chain employs TRBV5-1 and TRBJ2-2, with unresolved D. The V and J ends lost 0 bases and 5 bases respectively, with 14 bases between them. There are 16 residues in the CDR3. Germline CDR1 reads SGHRS; CDR2 reads YFSETQ.